These 23 T cell receptor beta chains originate from one sample sequenced in a study of blood T cells in healthy people across ages. A sample-barcoded 5' primer and a J-beta primer mix were used in a second PCR of about 7 to 12 cycles. TCRdb re-analysed the 5' RACE reads in MiXCR, keeping a single row per CDR3 protein. This table has approximately 800,000 distinct CDR3 sequences, 40% to 65% appearing once. What was sequenced was blood. The receptors originated from a man aged 80 or over in good health.

This chain links TRBV3-1 with TRBJ1-6; D not certain. Between the trimmed V and J ends, which lost 1 base and 6 bases, there was a span of 7 bases. Germline-derived CDR1 and CDR2 are LGHDT and YNNKEL (reference sequence). The CDR3 contains 14 residues. The CDR3 nucleotides are TGTGCCAGCAGCCAAGTCGCGTCTAATTCACCCCTCCACTTT. Its translation: CASSQVASNSPLHF.

The rearrangement joins TRBV5-1 to TRBJ1-2; D may be TRBD1 (6 bases). The germline gives CDR1 SGHRS, CDR2 YFSETQ. The CDR3 totals 14 residues. V lost 2 bases and J 7 bases, leaving 15 bases between the germline ends. This CDR3 reads CASSFGGSSRGYTF. As DNA, the CDR3 is TGCGCCAGCAGCTTTGGGGGCTCATCCCGTGGCTACACCTTC.

This clonotype turned up a few times. The chain is built from TRBV29-1 and TRBJ2-7; 8 bases agree with TRBD1. J gave up 1 base and V 5 bases, and 4 bases lay outside the gene matches. Germline lookup yields CDR1 SQVTM and CDR2 ANQGSEA. The CDR3 is made up of 13 amino acids. DNA for the CDR3: TGCAGCGTTTCAGGGGGCGCATCCTACGAGCAGTACTTC. It encodes CSVSGGASYEQYF.

V usage is TRBV3-1 and J usage is TRBJ2-7; no clear D. The CDR3 contains 14 residues. The V gene's germline CDR1 is LGHDT and CDR2 YNNKEL (reference sequence). The germline V and J ends were trimmed by 0 bases and 6 bases, with 12 bases remaining between them. The CDR3 loop reads CASSQDSKSAEQYF. For the CDR3, the DNA is TGTGCCAGCAGCCAAGATTCGAAGTCGGCCGAGCAGTACTTC.

The V and J genes are TRBV29-1 and TRBJ1-5; D remains ambiguous. Germline CDR1 reads SQVTM; CDR2 reads ANQGSEA. This CDR3 contains 13 residues. The germline V and J ends were trimmed by 5 bases and 3 bases, with 11 bases remaining between them. CDR3 protein: CSVRVGYNQPQHF. DNA of the CDR3: TGCAGCGTTCGTGTGGGCTACAATCAGCCCCAGCATTTT.

This clonotype was found many times. The chain joins TRBV7-9 to TRBJ2-1; D perhaps matches TRBD2 (6 bases). The germline V and J ends were trimmed by 5 bases and 8 bases, with 22 bases remaining between them. The CDR3 is made up of 16 amino acids. Germline V gives CDR1 SEHNR, CDR2 FQNEAQ (reference sequence). CDR3 sequence reads: CASSLGAGFLGDEQFF. DNA for the CDR3: TGTGCCAGCAGCCTGGGAGCGGGCTTCCTAGGGGATGAGCAGTTCTTC.

V usage is TRBV6-5 and J usage is TRBJ2-1; 8 bases agree with TRBD2. From germline, CDR1 is MNHEY and CDR2 SVGAGI. V shed 3 bases and J 10 bases; nucleotides not matched to a gene: 11. The CDR3 extends over 15 amino acids. The CDR3 loop reads CASSYGPGGPREQFF. The CDR3 coding sequence is TGTGCCAGCAGTTATGGTCCGGGAGGGCCGCGGGAGCAGTTCTTC.

Concerning this clonotype: The conserved phenylalanine or tryptophan is not found at the CDR3 terminus, so this likely reflects a read error. The chain recombines TRBV12-3 or TRBV12-4 with TRBJ2-3, with 14 bases identical to TRBD2. This CDR3 has 17 amino acids. With V trimmed by 4 bases and J by 3 bases, 6 bases remained unmatched. The chain's CDR3 is CASSYSGTSGRTDTQYS. As DNA, the CDR3 is TGTGCCAGCAGTTACTCCGGGACTAGCGGGAGAACAGATACGCAGTATTCT.

This clonotype was recorded a few times. The chain has TRBV6-5 and TRBJ2-7, with a weak D call TRBD1 (6 bases). Trimming removed 0 bases from V and 1 base from J, with 10 bases in between. This CDR3 has 15 amino acids. Germline V gene data show CDR1 as MNHEY and CDR2 as SVGAGI. The CDR3 sequence: CASSYSRQGSYEQYF. CDR3 nucleotides: TGTGCCAGCAGTTACTCGAGGCAGGGGTCCTACGAGCAGTACTTC.

The rearrangement uses TRBV27 and TRBJ2-7; D might be TRBD2 (5 bases). V was cut by 10 bases and J by 2 bases, with 15 bases left in between. There are 13 residues in the CDR3. CDR1 and CDR2 from the germline V gene are MNHEY and SMNVEV (reference sequence). CDR3 bases: TGTGCCACCCAAGGGAGCGGCCCCTACGAGCAGTACTTC. Protein: CATQGSGPYEQYF.

The chain couples TRBV2 to TRBJ2-1, with 11 bases that match TRBD2. This CDR3 region has 14 residues. Germline V gives CDR1 SNHLY, CDR2 FYNNEI. Losses at the gene ends were 4 bases for V and 10 bases for J; bases not matched to a gene: 6. For the CDR3, the DNA is TGTGCCAGCAGTGGAGGGACTAGCGGTTGGGAGCAGTTCTTC. This encodes CASSGGTSGWEQFF. Using reference TRBV2 and TRBJ2-1 for the parts outside the CDR3, the full variable domain is EPEVTQTPSHQVTQMGQEVILRCVPISNHLYFYWYRQILGQKVEFLVSFYNNEISEKSEIFDDQFSVERPDGSNFTLKIRSTKLEDSAMYFCASSGGTSGWEQFFGPGTRLTVL.

As regards this clonotype: Since a much larger clone is just one base distant, this may be a read error. The gene calls are TRBV11-3 and TRBJ2-4, with a weak D call TRBD1 (6 bases). Matching the DNA end better, TRBJ2-5 makes the J call doubtful. Germline-derived CDR1 and CDR2 are SGHNT and YENEEA. The CDR3 runs 14 residues. Here the CDR3 DNA reads TGTGCCAGCAGCCAAGCCCAGGGGACAAAGACCCAGTACTTC. Translation gives CASSQAQGTKTQYF.

J is TRBJ1-2 and V is TRBV20-1; 7 nucleotides align to TRBD1. CDR1 is DFQATT, CDR2 SNEGSKA, per germline (reference sequence). Germline trimming cut 6 bases from V and 3 bases from J; bases unmatched to any gene: 19. The CDR3 runs to 17 residues. The CDR3 region is CSAIIGQVVVGDYGYTF. CDR3 nucleotides: TGCAGTGCAATCATCGGACAGGTGGTTGTGGGGGACTATGGCTACACCTTC.

V is TRBV6-5 and J is TRBJ2-7, with D uncertain. The V end lost 5 bases, the J end lost 0 bases, and 11 bases lay between the germline ends. This CDR3 comprises 14 residues. The V gene's germline CDR1 is MNHEY and CDR2 SVGAGI. The CDR3 loop reads CASSIDGYSYEQYF. In DNA, the CDR3 is TGTGCCAGCAGTATAGACGGCTACTCCTACGAGCAGTACTTC.

This clonotype has more than one count but fewer than ten. The V and J genes are TRBV10-3 and TRBJ1-2, with D perhaps TRBD1 (5 bases). The V end lost 0 bases, the J end lost 3 bases, and 11 bases lay between the germline ends. CDR1 and CDR2 from the germline V gene are ENHRY and SYGVKD. The CDR3 runs 15 residues. CDR3 amino acids: CAISESGGTHYGYTF. As DNA, the CDR3 is TGTGCCATCAGTGAGTCGGGGGGGACCCACTATGGCTACACCTTC.

The gene calls are TRBV7-3 and TRBJ2-3; D call uncertain. V lost 1 base to trimming and J lost 6 bases, with 8 bases between them. CDR3 length: 13 residues. CDR1 and CDR2 from the germline V gene are SGHTA and FQGTGA. CDR3 sequence reads: CASSLSEIDTQYF. The CDR3 coding sequence is TGTGCCAGCAGCTTAAGCGAAATTGATACGCAGTATTTT.

This chain connects TRBV11-2 to TRBJ2-4, with no clear D. Per the germline V gene, CDR1 is SGHAT and CDR2 is FQNNGV. V dropped 0 bases and J dropped 13 bases, with 16 bases sitting between them. The CDR3 length is 14 residues. The chain's CDR3 is CASSLEVGSSSQYF. In DNA form, the CDR3 reads TGTGCCAGCAGCTTAGAGGTGGGCAGTTCGTCCCAGTACTTC.

Turning to this clonotype: A read error may explain this, as a much larger clone is one base away. The V and J genes are TRBV6-2 or TRBV6-3 and TRBJ2-5; possibly TRBD1 for D (5 bases). The V gene lost 6 bases and the J gene lost 11 bases, with 16 bases spanning the gap. From germline, CDR1 is MNHEY and CDR2 SVGEGT. The CDR3 is 12 residues long. CDR3 loop: CASRLSTDEQYF. CDR3 sequence (DNA): TGTGCCAGCAGACTATCGACAGATGAGCAGTACTTC.

The chain combines TRBV7-3 with TRBJ2-6; D is ambiguous. CDR3 length equals 13 residues. Trimming took 4 bases from V and 6 from J, leaving 7 bases between them. CDR1 and CDR2 (germline): SGHTA, FQGTGA. CDR3 sequence: CASSSSVANVLTF. The DNA of the CDR3 is TGTGCCAGCAGCTCTTCGGTGGCCAACGTCCTGACTTTC.

This clonotype has a handful of counts. The CDR3 protein is CSPQKTGSTDTQYF. The DNA of the CDR3 is TGCAGTCCCCAAAAGACAGGGAGCACAGATACGCAGTATTTT. V and J are TRBV20-1 and TRBJ2-3; 7 nucleotides line up with TRBD1. V gave up 8 bases and J gave up 0 bases; unmatched junction bases: 8. The CDR3 extends over 14 amino acids. Germline V lookup: CDR1 DFQATT, CDR2 SNEGSKA (reference sequence).

The V gene is TRBV4-1, the J gene TRBJ2-6; D remains unclear. CDR1 is MGHRA, CDR2 YSYEKL, per germline. Trimming removed 0 bases at V and 0 bases at J, with 9 bases between. The CDR3 is 17 amino acids. Written as DNA, the CDR3 is TGCGCCAGCAGCCAAGATTCAGTGGGCTCTGGGGCCAACGTCCTGACTTTC. Protein sequence: CASSQDSVGSGANVLTF.

The genes are TRBV11-2 and TRBJ2-3; 7 bases line up with TRBD2. V shed 1 base and J 4 bases; nucleotides not matched to a gene: 5. Germline V CDR1 and CDR2: SGHAT, FQNNGV. The CDR3 has 15 residues. The CDR3 spells CASSLVAGNPDTQYF. The DNA for the CDR3 is TGTGCCAGCAGCTTAGTAGCGGGCAATCCAGATACGCAGTATTTT.

This clonotype has only a few counts. This chain uses TRBV5-1 with TRBJ2-5; D uncertain. The J call may be wrong; the DNA end is better matched by TRBJ2-7. The CDR3 length is 14 residues. Germline values: CDR1 SGHRS, CDR2 YFSETQ. This chain's CDR3 is CASSLLTVEGEQYF. The CDR3 DNA reads TGCGCCAGCAGCTTGTTAACGGTCGAAGGCGAGCAGTACTTC.